This is a list of T cell receptor beta chains from one sample in a study of cytomegalovirus exposure and HLA in healthy donors. Data came from immunoSEQ multiplex PCR; TCRdb stores just in-frame clones and leaves some out. The sample consists of some 200,000 clones, 75% to 90% of them appearing once. Input material: PBMCs. The receptor set was obtained from a woman in her forties in good health and CMV-seronegative. Each CDR3 is given with its conserved first and last residue. A D gene is named only where the DNA matches it firmly. Some rows mark clone size as missing; the rest say once, few, many or name a class of expanded clone.

>TRBJ1-5|.|TRBV19|.
TGTGCCAGTAGTATTGGACGGACTAATCAGCCCCAGCATTTT
CASSIGRTNQPQHF
>TRBJ2-7|.|TRBV28|.
TGTGCCAGCGCTTCGGAACAGACCCGCGAGCAGTACTTC
CASASEQTREQYF
>TRBJ2-2|.|TRBV7-2|.
TGTGCCAGCAGCTTTACGAGACTCACCGGGGAGCTGTTTTTT
CASSFTRLTGELFF
>TRBJ1-1|.|TRBV30|once
TGTGCCTGGAGTCCTGCGATGGGGCTTAACACTGAAGCTTTCTTT
CAWSPAMGLNTEAFF
>TRBJ2-7|TRBD2|TRBV7-9|.
TGTGCCAGCAGCTTATCCGCGGGAGAATACGAGCAGTACTTC
CASSLSAGEYEQYF
>TRBJ2-1|TRBD1|TRBV30|few
TGTGCCCAAGACAGGGATGATTACAATGAGCAGTTCTTC
CAQDRDDYNEQFF
>TRBJ2-3|.|TRBV7-9|.
TGTGCCAGCAGCCCCTCTGGGGCGGTGAGCACAGATACGCAGTATTTT
CASSPSGAVSTDTQYF
>TRBJ1-2|TRBD1|TRBV7-9|.
TGTGCCAGCAGCAAGGGACAGGGGGGCAAAGCTTATGGCTACACCTTC
CASSKGQGGKAYGYTF
>TRBJ2-1|.|TRBV28|.
TGTGCCAGCAGTTTTTCCAGGGTGGGGGGCAATGAGCAGTTCTTC
CASSFSRVGGNEQFF
>TRBJ1-1|.|TRBV29-1|.
TGCAGCGTTGACCTGGGGGGGTTCACTGAAGCTTTCTTT
CSVDLGGFTEAFF
>TRBJ2-7|.|TRBV2|medium-sized
TGTGCCAGCATCCCAGCGGACTCCTACGAGCAGTACTTC
CASIPADSYEQYF
>TRBJ2-1|.|TRBV9|once
TGTGCCAGCAGCCAGACTAGTTTAAATGAGCAGTTCTTC
CASSQTSLNEQFF
>TRBJ2-7|.|TRBV5-1|.
TGCGCCAGCAGCTTTGGACAGTTCGGTTACGAGCAGTACTTC
CASSFGQFGYEQYF
>TRBJ2-2|.|TRBV19|.
TGTGCCAGTAGTATAGGAGAACGGGGTCACGGGGAGCTGTTTTTT
CASSIGERGHGELFF
>TRBJ1-6|TRBD1|TRBV2|.
TGTGCCAGCCGGATACAGGGGTTTAATAATTCACCCCTCCACTTT
CASRIQGFNNSPLHF
>TRBJ2-3|TRBD2|TRBV5-6|.
TGTGCCAGCAGCTTATGGACTAGCGGGAGTCCCCGCACAGATACGCAGTATTTT
CASSLWTSGSPRTDTQYF
>TRBJ1-1|.|TRBV28|.
TGTGCCAGCAGCCGCCCCGGTGCGGGCACTGAAGCCTTCTTT
CASSRPGAGTEAFF
>TRBJ1-2|.|TRBV21-1|.
TGTGCCGGCGGGTGTTATGGCTACACCTTC
CAGGCYGYTF
>TRBJ2-1|TRBD2|TRBV7-3|.
TGTGCCAGCAGCTTAGAACTAGCGGGAGACGCTGAGCAGTTCTTC
CASSLELAGDAEQFF
>TRBJ2-5|TRBD2|TRBV7-3|.
TGTGCCAGCAGCCTCGGGGGAGCGGGAGGGAAGGGGGAGACCCAGTACTTC
CASSLGGAGGKGETQYF
>TRBJ2-7|.|TRBV7-2|.
TGTGCCAGCAGCAGAACAGGGGGGGGTTCCTACGAGCAGTACTTC
CASSRTGGGSYEQYF
>TRBJ2-1|TRBD1|TRBV18|once
TGTGCCAGCTCAAGACAGGGGGCGAATGAGCAGTTCTTC
CASSRQGANEQFF
>TRBJ2-2|.|TRBV19|.
TGTGCCAGTAGTATGGGTCTAGGTCCCGGGGAGCTGTTTTTT
CASSMGLGPGELFF
>TRBJ2-7|TRBD2|TRBV11-2|.
TGTGCCAGCAGCTTAAATATTGGACTAGCGTACGAGCAGTACTTC
CASSLNIGLAYEQYF
>TRBJ1-1|.|TRBV7-2|.
TGTGCCAGCAGCTTGAGGTCCAACACTGAAGCTTTCTTT
CASSLRSNTEAFF
>TRBJ1-6|.|TRBV6-5|.
TGTGCCAGCAGCCCCCCGGGGGGCGGGTCACCCCTCCACTTT
CASSPPGGGSPLHF
>TRBJ2-5|.|TRBV15|.
TGTGCCACCAGCAGAGATCTCAGAGGAGAAACCCAGTACTTC
CATSRDLRGETQYF
>TRBJ1-1|.|TRBV27|.
TGTGCCAGCAGTGCTCCCGGACAGTCCGAAGCTTTCTTT
CASSAPGQSEAFF
>TRBJ2-7|.|TRBV18|.
TGTGCCAGCTCACCAGGCCAGTACGAGCAGTACTTC
CASSPGQYEQYF
>TRBJ2-3|TRBD2|TRBV30|once
TGTGCCTGGAGGGACCCGGGACTAGCGGGAACAGATACGCAGTATTTT
CAWRDPGLAGTDTQYF
>TRBJ1-1|.|TRBV10-1|few
TGCGCCAGCAGTGATGGGGGGTTCACTGAAGCTTTCTTT
CASSDGGFTEAFF
>TRBJ2-7|.|TRBV6-4|.
TGTGCCAGCAGTGCCATTTCCTACGAGCAGTACTTC
CASSAISYEQYF
>TRBJ2-7|TRBD1|TRBV7-6|.
TGTGCCAGCAGCCCCGGTGGGACAGGGACGGCCTACGAGCAGTACTTC
CASSPGGTGTAYEQYF